What follows are 20 T cell receptor beta chains derived from one specimen sequenced in a study of immune heterogeneity within non-small cell lung tumors. Multiplex PCR (32 V and 13 J primers) was used to amplify the TCR beta CDR3. TCRdb re-derived calls from the multiplex PCR reads in MiXCR, one entry per CDR3 protein. The data contain around 15,000 distinct CDR3 sequences, approximately 30% of them singletons. The authors used 600 ng of bulk tumor genomic DNA per sample as template. During surgery, several far-apart biopsies were obtained from every primary tumor. Patients underwent curative surgery for untreated, newly diagnosed non-small cell lung cancer. The sequenced sample consisted of lung tumor tissue. Receptors were obtained from a woman aged 50 to 60 with non-small cell lung cancer.

This clonotype is classed as medium-sized. CDR3 amino acids: CASSLTGDSYNEQFF. DNA for the CDR3: TGTGCCAGCAGCTTAACAGGGGACTCCTACAATGAGCAGTTCTTC. V usage is TRBV7-3 and J usage is TRBJ2-1; maybe TRBD1 (5 bases). The germline V gene has CDR1 SGHTA and CDR2 FQGTGA. The CDR3 is 15 amino acids. Trimming took off 0 bases at V and 0 bases at J, with 6 bases between the two ends.

This clonotype was observed at least ten times. The CDR3 sequence: CASRSMGQGFAEAFF. CDR3 bases: TGTGCCAGTAGGTCGATGGGACAGGGGTTCGCTGAAGCTTTCTTT. The rearrangement uses TRBV19 and TRBJ1-1; 10 positions agree with TRBD1. The CDR3 spans 15 residues. J gave up 6 bases and V 6 bases, and 10 bases lay outside the gene matches. Germline V lookup: CDR1 LNHDA, CDR2 SQIVND (reference sequence).

This clonotype was seen ten or more times. The V and J genes are TRBV28 and TRBJ1-4; unclear D gene. Per germline, CDR1 MDHEN and CDR2 SYDVKM. V lost 5 bases to trimming and J lost 6 bases, with 10 bases between them. CDR3 length equals 13 residues. The CDR3 bases are TGTGCCAGCAGTCCTGGCGGTTATGAAAAACTGTTTTTT. Protein: CASSPGGYEKLFF.

This clonotype appeared many times. The rearrangement joins TRBV13 to TRBJ2-1, with D unclear. V lost 3 bases to trimming and J lost 0 bases, with 15 bases between them. The CDR3 extends over 17 amino acids. Germline CDR1 PRHDT, CDR2 FYEKMQ (reference sequence). DNA of the CDR3: TGTGCCAGCAGCTTTGTTGGGTACTTGAGCTCCTACAATGAGCAGTTCTTC. The encoded protein is CASSFVGYLSSYNEQFF. Combining the CDR3 with reference TRBV13 and TRBJ2-1 gives the whole variable domain AAGVIQSPRHLIKEKRETATLKCYPIPRHDTVYWYQQGPGQDPQFLISFYEKMQSDKGSIPDRFSAQQFSDYHSELNMSSLELGDSALYFCASSFVGYLSSYNEQFFGPGTRLTVL.

CDR3 coding DNA: TGTGCCAGCAGCTTGGGACAGAAACAAGAGACCCAGTACTTC. This sequence encodes CASSLGQKQETQYF. The chain recombines TRBV5-4 with TRBJ2-5; TRBD1 is a possible D gene (5 bases). The CDR3 runs to 14 residues. Germline V gives CDR1 SGHNT, CDR2 YYREEE (reference sequence). Trimming shortened V by 0 bases and J by 2 bases, and 8 bases separated the two germline ends.

In the case of this clonotype: A read error may be the cause here, since a much bigger clone is one base away. V is TRBV7-9 and J is TRBJ2-3; weak D call: TRBD2 (5 bases). CDR1 and CDR2 from the germline V gene are SEHNR and FQNEAQ (reference sequence). The CDR3 is made up of 15 amino acids. The V and J ends lost 6 bases and 2 bases respectively, with 15 bases between them. CDR3 sequence: CASRSTIGYTDTQYF. The CDR3 DNA follows: TGTGCCAGCAGATCGACTATCGGGTACACAGATACGCAGTATTTT.

This clonotype appeared a few times. The rearrangement uses TRBV19 and TRBJ2-2; TRBD1 matches 7 bases. CDR3 length equals 18 residues. The J segment lost 2 bases and the V segment lost 8 bases, leaving 17 bases of the junction unmatched. Germline V gene data show CDR1 as LNHDA and CDR2 as SQIVND (reference sequence). For the CDR3, the DNA is TGTGCCAGTCGAACAAGCTGGTGGGGGACAGTAAACACCGGGGAGCTGTTTTTT. Its translation is CASRTSWWGTVNTGELFF.

Ten or more counts support this clonotype. This chain connects TRBV11-2 to TRBJ1-1; D not certain. Looked up from germline, CDR1 is SGHAT and CDR2 is FQNNGV. V was trimmed by 7 bases and J by 4 bases, leaving 31 bases between them. This CDR3 has 19 residues. Here the CDR3 reads CASTALGRGALQVGTEAFF. CDR3 nucleotides: TGTGCCAGCACCGCCCTCGGGAGAGGAGCCCTTCAGGTGGGCACTGAAGCTTTCTTT. The full variable domain, in which reference TRBV11-2 and TRBJ1-1 provide the parts outside the CDR3, is EAGVAQSPRYKIIEKRQSVAFWCNPISGHATLYWYQQILGQGPKLLIQFQNNGVVDDSQLPKDRFSAERLKGVDSTLKIQPAKLEDSAVYLCASTALGRGALQVGTEAFFGQGTRLTVV.

This clonotype was observed once. In nucleotides, the CDR3 is TGTGCCAGCACCTGGGGGGGACAGGGCATCGGGGAGCTGTTTTTT. As protein: CASTWGGQGIGELFF. This chain connects TRBV28 to TRBJ2-2; 9 nucleotides align to TRBD1. CDR1 and CDR2 from the germline V gene are MDHEN and SYDVKM. The CDR3 is 15 residues long. The trim removed 7 bases at V and 7 bases at J, leaving 10 bases unmatched.

Ten or more counts support this clonotype. This rearrangement joins TRBV14 to TRBJ2-3; 7 nucleotides line up with TRBD2. CDR3 length: 13 residues. J gave up 11 bases and V 0 bases, and 5 bases lay outside the gene matches. CDR1 and CDR2 from the germline V gene are SGHDN and FVKESK. CDR3 DNA sequence: TGTGCCAGCAGCCAAGATAGGACTAGGATGCAGTATTTT. It specifies CASSQDRTRMQYF.

This clonotype occurred many times. The chain couples TRBV6-5 to TRBJ2-6; no firm D call. Per germline, CDR1 MNHEY and CDR2 SVGAGI. The CDR3 extends over 14 amino acids. V was pared by 0 bases and J by 4 bases, with 4 bases between. CDR3 sequence (DNA): TGTGCCAGCAGTTACTCGATCGGGGCCAACGTCCTGACTTTC. Translating gives CASSYSIGANVLTF.

This clonotype came up a few times. The chain combines TRBV7-9 with TRBJ1-3; D call uncertain. The germline V and J ends were trimmed by 5 bases and 6 bases, with 8 bases remaining between them. The CDR3 sequence is 12 residues long. Germline V gene data show CDR1 as SEHNR and CDR2 as FQNEAQ (reference sequence). The CDR3 DNA follows: TGTGCCAGCAGCCCCCGCCCAAACACCATATATTTT. Translation gives CASSPRPNTIYF.

This clonotype has more than one count but fewer than ten. The chain employs TRBV3-1 and TRBJ2-3, with 9 bases lining up with TRBD2. There are 20 residues in the CDR3. Germline V gene lookup returns CDR1 LGHDT and CDR2 YNNKEL (reference sequence). Trimming at V came to 4 bases and at J to 0 bases, leaving 17 bases not matched to a gene. CDR3 residues: CASSPSRVAGVIASTDTQYF. CDR3 in DNA: TGTGCCAGCAGCCCGTCGCGGGTAGCGGGGGTCATTGCTAGCACAGATACGCAGTATTTT.

Points on this clonotype: The junction shows a germline mismatch at one end, possibly a read error. The DNA for the CDR3 is TGTCCCAGCAGTTTTTCGCGGGGGAACACCGGGGAGCTGTTTTTT. It specifies CPSSFSRGNTGELFF. The chain links TRBV12-3 or TRBV12-4 to TRBJ2-2, with D perhaps TRBD2 (6 bases). There are 15 residues in the CDR3.

CDR3 in DNA: TGCGCCAGCAGCTTAACGACTCCACAAGAGACCCAGTACTTC. As protein: CASSLTTPQETQYF. J is TRBJ2-5 and V is TRBV5-1; D is ambiguous. V was shortened by 2 bases and J by 2 bases, with 10 bases between the two germline ends. Germline-derived CDR1 and CDR2 are SGHRS and YFSETQ. The CDR3 contains 14 residues.

This clonotype was recorded at least ten times. The chain carries TRBV6-1 and TRBJ2-6; maybe TRBD2 (5 bases). Trimming removed 2 bases from V and 4 bases from J, with 9 bases in between. Germline V gene sequence: CDR1 MNHNS, CDR2 SASEGT. The CDR3 is 15 amino acids. CDR3 region: CASSEPGVGANVLTF. CDR3 sequence (DNA): TGTGCCAGCAGTGAACCCGGGGTGGGGGCCAACGTCCTGACTTTC.

This rearrangement joins TRBV7-3 to TRBJ2-1; 11 bases fit TRBD2. This CDR3 region has 14 residues. Germline V CDR1 and CDR2: SGHTA, FQGTGA. The DNA of the CDR3 is TGTGCGAGCGGCTTAGCGGGGGGGCGGGATGAGCAGTTCTTC. Its translation: CASGLAGGRDEQFF.

The chain is built from TRBV4-1 and TRBJ1-4; 7 nucleotides agree with TRBD1. Germline V CDR1 and CDR2: MGHRA, YSYEKL. This CDR3 region has 15 residues. With 8 bases clipped from V and 5 bases from J, the junction kept 11 bases outside the gene matches. This CDR3 reads CASREGGLGNEKLFF. The CDR3 DNA reads as TGCGCCAGCCGGGAAGGGGGCCTCGGAAATGAAAAACTGTTTTTT.

The J gene is TRBJ2-7, the V gene TRBV28; D remains unclear. The CDR3 totals 14 residues. Trimming took off 8 bases at V and 6 bases at J, with 20 bases between the two ends. Per the germline V gene, CDR1 is MDHEN and CDR2 is SYDVKM. CDR3 in DNA: TGTGCCAGCGTCCAAACCCGGGTTGCAGGCGAGCAGTACTTC. Protein: CASVQTRVAGEQYF.

This clonotype was seen at least ten times. The rearrangement joins TRBV6-1 to TRBJ2-2; 7 bases agree with TRBD1. Trimming cost V 1 base and J 5 bases; bases outside gene matches: 4. The CDR3 loop spans 15 amino acids. CDR1 and CDR2 (germline): MNHNS, SASEGT. The CDR3 is CASSEVQGLTGELFF. The DNA of the CDR3 is TGTGCCAGCAGTGAAGTACAGGGGTTGACCGGGGAGCTGTTTTTT.